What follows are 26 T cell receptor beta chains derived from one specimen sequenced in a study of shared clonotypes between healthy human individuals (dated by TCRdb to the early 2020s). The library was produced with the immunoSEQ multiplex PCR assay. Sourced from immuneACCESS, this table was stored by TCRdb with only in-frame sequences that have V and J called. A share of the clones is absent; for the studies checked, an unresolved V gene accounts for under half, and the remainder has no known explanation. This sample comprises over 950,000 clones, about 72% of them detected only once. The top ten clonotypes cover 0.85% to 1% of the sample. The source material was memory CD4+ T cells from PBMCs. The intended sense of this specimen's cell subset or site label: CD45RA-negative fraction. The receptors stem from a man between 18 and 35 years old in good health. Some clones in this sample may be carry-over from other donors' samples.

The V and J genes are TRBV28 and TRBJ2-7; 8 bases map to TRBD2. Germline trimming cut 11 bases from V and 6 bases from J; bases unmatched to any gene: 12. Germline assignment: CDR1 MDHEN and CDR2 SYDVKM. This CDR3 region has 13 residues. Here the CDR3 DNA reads TGTGCCCCCGGTCAGAGCGGGAGCTGCGAGCAGTACTTC. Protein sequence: CAPGQSGSCEQYF.

CDR3: CASLAGESYNEQFF. CDR3 DNA: TGTGCCAGCCTAGCGGGAGAATCCTACAATGAGCAGTTCTTC. This chain uses TRBV28 with TRBJ2-1, with 10 positions matching TRBD2. The V segment lost 8 bases and the J segment 1 base; nucleotides outside the gene matches: 2. The CDR3 is 14 residues long. The germline V gene has CDR1 MDHEN and CDR2 SYDVKM. Based on the CDR3 plus reference TRBV28 and TRBJ2-1, the full variable domain is DVKVTQSSRYLVKRTGEKVFLECVQDMDHENMFWYRQDPGLGLRLIYFSYDVKMKEKGDIPEGYSVSREKKERFSLILESASTNQTSMYLCASLAGESYNEQFFGPGTRLTVL.

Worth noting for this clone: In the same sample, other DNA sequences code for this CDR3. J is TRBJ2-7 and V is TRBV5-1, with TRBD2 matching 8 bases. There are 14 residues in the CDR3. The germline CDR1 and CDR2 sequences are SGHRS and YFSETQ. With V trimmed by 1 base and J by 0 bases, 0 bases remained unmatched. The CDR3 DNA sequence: TGCGCCAGCAGCTTGACTAGCGGCTCCTACGAGCAGTACTTC. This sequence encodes CASSLTSGSYEQYF.

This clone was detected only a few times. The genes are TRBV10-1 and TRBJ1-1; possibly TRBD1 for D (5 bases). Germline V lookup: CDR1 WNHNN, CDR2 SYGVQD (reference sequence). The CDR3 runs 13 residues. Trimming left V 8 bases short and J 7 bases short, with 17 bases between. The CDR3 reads CASSGSGIREAFF. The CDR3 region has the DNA TGCGCCAGCTCTGGGTCAGGGATCCGTGAAGCTTTCTTT.

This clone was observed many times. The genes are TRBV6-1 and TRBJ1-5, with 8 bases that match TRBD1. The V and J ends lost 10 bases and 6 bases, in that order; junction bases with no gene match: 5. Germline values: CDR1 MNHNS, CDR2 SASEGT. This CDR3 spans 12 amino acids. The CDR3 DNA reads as TGTGCCACCCGACAGGGGAGTCAGCCCCAGCATTTT. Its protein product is CATRQGSQPQHF.

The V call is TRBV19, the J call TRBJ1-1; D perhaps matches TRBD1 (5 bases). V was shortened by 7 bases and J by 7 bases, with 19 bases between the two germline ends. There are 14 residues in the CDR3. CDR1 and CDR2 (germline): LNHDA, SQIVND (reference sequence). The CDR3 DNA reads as TGTGCCAGTAACCCTCGGCGGGGACTGGGTGAAGCTTTCTTT. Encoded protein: CASNPRRGLGEAFF.

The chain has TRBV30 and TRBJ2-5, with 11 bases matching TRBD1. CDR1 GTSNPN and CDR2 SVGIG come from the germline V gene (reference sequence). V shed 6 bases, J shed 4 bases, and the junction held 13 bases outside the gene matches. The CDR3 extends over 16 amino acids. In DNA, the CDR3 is TGTGCCTGCGGGACAGGGGGGCGGAGGTTCGGAGAGACCCAGTACTTC. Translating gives CACGTGGRRFGETQYF.

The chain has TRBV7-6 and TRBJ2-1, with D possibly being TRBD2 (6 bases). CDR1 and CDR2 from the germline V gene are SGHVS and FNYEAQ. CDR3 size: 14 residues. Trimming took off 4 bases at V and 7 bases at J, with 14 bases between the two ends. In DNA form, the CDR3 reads TGTGCCAGCAGCTCACCCCGGAGGGGTAATGAGCAGTTCTTC. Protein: CASSSPRRGNEQFF.

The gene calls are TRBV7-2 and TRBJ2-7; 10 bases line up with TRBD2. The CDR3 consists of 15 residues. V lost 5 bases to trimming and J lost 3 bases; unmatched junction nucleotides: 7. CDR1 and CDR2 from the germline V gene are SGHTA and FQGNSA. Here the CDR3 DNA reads TGTGCCAGCAGCACCGGACTAGCGGCGAACTACGAGCAGTACTTC. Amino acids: CASSTGLAANYEQYF.

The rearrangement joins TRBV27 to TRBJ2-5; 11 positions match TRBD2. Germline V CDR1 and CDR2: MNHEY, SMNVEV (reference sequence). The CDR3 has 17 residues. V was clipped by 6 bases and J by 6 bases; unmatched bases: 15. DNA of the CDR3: TGTGCCAGCAGCAAAACTAGCGGGAGTTCGGGGGGAAAGACCCAGTACTTC. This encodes CASSKTSGSSGGKTQYF.

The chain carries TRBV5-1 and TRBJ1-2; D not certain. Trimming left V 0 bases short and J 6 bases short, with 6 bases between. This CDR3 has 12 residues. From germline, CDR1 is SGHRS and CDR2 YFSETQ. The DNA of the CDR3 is TGCGCCAGCAGCTTGGGGGCGGATGGCTACACCTTC. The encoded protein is CASSLGADGYTF.

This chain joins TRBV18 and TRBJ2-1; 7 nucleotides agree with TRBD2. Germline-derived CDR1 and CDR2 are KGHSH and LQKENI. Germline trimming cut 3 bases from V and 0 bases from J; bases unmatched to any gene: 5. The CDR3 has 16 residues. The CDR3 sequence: CASSPFAGDSYNEQFF. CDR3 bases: TGTGCCAGCTCACCCTTTGCGGGAGACTCCTACAATGAGCAGTTCTTC.

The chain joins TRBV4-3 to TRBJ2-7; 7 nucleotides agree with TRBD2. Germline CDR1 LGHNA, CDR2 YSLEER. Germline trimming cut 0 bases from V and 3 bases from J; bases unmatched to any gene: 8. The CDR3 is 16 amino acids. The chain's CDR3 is CASSQDPSGGVYEQYF. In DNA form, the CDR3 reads TGCGCCAGCAGCCAAGATCCTAGCGGTGGGGTCTACGAGCAGTACTTC.

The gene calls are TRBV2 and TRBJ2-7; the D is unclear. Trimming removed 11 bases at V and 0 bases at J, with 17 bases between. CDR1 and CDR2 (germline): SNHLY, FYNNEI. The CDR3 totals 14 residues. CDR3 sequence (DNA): TGTGCCCAGCGAGACTTTACTTACTCCTACGAGCAGTACTTC. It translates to CAQRDFTYSYEQYF.

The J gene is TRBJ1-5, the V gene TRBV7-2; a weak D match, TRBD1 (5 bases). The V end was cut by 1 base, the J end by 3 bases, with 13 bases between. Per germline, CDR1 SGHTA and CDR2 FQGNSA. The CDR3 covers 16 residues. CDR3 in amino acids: CASSLDGRGFNQPQHF. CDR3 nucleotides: TGTGCCAGCAGCTTAGACGGGAGGGGTTTCAATCAGCCCCAGCATTTT. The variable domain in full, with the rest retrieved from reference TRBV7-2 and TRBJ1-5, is GAGVSQSPSNKVTEKGKDVELRCDPISGHTALYWYRQSLGQGLEFLIYFQGNSAPDKSGLPSDRFSAERTGGSVSTLTIQRTQQEDSAVYLCASSLDGRGFNQPQHFGDGTRLSIL.

The CDR3 loop is CASRLGAGYSNQPQHF. The CDR3 DNA is TGTGCCAGCAGGCTCGGCGCCGGGTATAGCAATCAGCCCCAGCATTTT. The genes are TRBV28 and TRBJ1-5; D is unresolved. From germline, CDR1 is MDHEN and CDR2 SYDVKM. Trimming shortened V by 6 bases and J by 0 bases, and 15 bases separated the two germline ends. The CDR3 extends over 16 amino acids. Based on the CDR3 plus reference TRBV28 and TRBJ1-5, the full variable domain is DVKVTQSSRYLVKRTGEKVFLECVQDMDHENMFWYRQDPGLGLRLIYFSYDVKMKEKGDIPEGYSVSREKKERFSLILESASTNQTSMYLCASRLGAGYSNQPQHFGDGTRLSIL.

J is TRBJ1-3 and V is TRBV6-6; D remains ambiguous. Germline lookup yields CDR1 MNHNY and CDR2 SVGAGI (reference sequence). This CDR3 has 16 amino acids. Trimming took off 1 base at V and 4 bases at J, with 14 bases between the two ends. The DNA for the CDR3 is TGTGCCAGCAGTTACTTCGGGGTGGGCGCGGGAAACACCATATATTTT. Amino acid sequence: CASSYFGVGAGNTIYF.

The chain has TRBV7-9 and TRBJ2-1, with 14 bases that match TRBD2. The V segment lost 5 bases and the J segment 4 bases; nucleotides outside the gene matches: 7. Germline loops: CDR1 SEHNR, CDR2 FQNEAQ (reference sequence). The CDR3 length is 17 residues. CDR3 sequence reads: CASSKGTSGSIYNEQFF. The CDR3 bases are TGTGCCAGCAGCAAAGGGACTAGCGGGAGTATTTACAATGAGCAGTTCTTC.

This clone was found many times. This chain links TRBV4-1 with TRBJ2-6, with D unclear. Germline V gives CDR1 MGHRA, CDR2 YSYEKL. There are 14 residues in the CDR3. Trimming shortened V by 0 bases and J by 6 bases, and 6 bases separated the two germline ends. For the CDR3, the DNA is TGCGCCAGCAGCCAAGACCCGACGGCCAACGTCCTGACTTTC. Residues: CASSQDPTANVLTF.

CDR3 protein: CASSPLEGRGGYTF. The CDR3 DNA reads as TGTGCCAGCTCACCCCTCGAGGGTAGAGGCGGCTACACCTTC. V and J are TRBV18 and TRBJ1-2, with D uncertain. The germline gives CDR1 KGHSH, CDR2 LQKENI. Trimming removed 3 bases at V and 8 bases at J, with 16 bases between. The CDR3 is made up of 14 amino acids.

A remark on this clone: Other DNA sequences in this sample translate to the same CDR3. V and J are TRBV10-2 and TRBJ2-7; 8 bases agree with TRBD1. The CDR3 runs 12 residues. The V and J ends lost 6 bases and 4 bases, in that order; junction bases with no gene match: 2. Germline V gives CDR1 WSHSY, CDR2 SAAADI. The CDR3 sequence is CASSGQGYEQYF. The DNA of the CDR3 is TGCGCCAGCAGCGGACAGGGTTACGAGCAGTACTTC.

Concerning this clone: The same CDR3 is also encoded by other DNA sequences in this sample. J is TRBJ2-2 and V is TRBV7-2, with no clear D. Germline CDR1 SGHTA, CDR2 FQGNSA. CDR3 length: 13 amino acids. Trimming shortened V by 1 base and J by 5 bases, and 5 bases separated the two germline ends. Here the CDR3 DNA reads TGTGCCAGCAGCTTAGTGAGGACCGGGGAGCTGTTTTTT. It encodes CASSLVRTGELFF.

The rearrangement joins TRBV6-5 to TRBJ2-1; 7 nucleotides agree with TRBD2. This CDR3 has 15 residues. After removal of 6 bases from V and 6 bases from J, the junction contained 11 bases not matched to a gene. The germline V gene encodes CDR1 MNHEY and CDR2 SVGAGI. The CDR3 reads CASRVVAGVVNEQFF. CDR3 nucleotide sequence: TGTGCCAGCAGGGTAGTGGCGGGAGTCGTCAATGAGCAGTTCTTC.

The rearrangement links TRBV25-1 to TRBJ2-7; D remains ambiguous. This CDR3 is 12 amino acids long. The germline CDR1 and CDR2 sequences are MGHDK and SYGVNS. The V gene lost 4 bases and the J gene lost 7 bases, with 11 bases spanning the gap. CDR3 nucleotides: TGTGCCAGCAGTGGCTCCACTGGGGAGCAGTACTTC. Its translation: CASSGSTGEQYF.

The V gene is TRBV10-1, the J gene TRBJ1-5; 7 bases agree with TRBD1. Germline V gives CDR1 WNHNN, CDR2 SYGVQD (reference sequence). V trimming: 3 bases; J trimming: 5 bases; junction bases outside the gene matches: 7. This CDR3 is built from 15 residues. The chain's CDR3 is CASSEYRDRYQPQHF. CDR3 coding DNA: TGCGCCAGCAGTGAATACCGGGACAGATATCAGCCCCAGCATTTT.

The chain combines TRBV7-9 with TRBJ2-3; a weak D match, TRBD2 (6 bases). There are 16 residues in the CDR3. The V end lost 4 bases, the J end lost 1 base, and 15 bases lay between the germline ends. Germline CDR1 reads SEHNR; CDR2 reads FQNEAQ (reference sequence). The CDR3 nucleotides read TGTGCCAGCAGCTCAGGGTGGAGCGGGCGCACAGATACGCAGTATTTT. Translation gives CASSSGWSGRTDTQYF.